The 29 T cell receptor beta chains in this list originate from one sample, sequenced in a study of blood T cell repertoires in COVID-19. The repertoire was sequenced with immunoSEQ multiplex PCR; TCRdb's copy has only in-frame clones and lacks some. This table has around 150,000 clones, around nine tenths appearing once. The specimen was peripheral blood. The origin of the receptors is a woman aged 40 to 49 with acute or convalescent COVID-19.

This clone came up once. This chain links TRBV29-1 with TRBJ1-2; maybe TRBD1 (5 bases). V was cut by 2 bases and J by 4 bases, with 14 bases left in between. Looked up from germline, CDR1 is SQVTM and CDR2 is ANQGSEA. This CDR3 spans 14 amino acids. The CDR3 sequence: CSVEPNDSFYGYTF. CDR3 sequence (DNA): TGCAGCGTTGAACCCAACGACAGCTTCTATGGCTACACCTTC.

The chain uses TRBV5-5 and TRBJ1-1, with D possibly being TRBD1 (6 bases). The CDR3 covers 14 residues. V shed 0 bases and J shed 6 bases, with 12 bases lying between them. Germline loops: CDR1 SGHKS, CDR2 YYEKEE (reference sequence). CDR3 in amino acids: CASSLGGGGAEAFF. DNA of the CDR3: TGTGCCAGCAGCTTGGGAGGGGGTGGAGCTGAAGCTTTCTTT.

The CDR3 DNA reads TGTGCCAGCACCCAGGACAGGGTTCGAAATGAGCAGTTCTTC. Translation gives CASTQDRVRNEQFF. The chain is built from TRBV11-2 and TRBJ2-1, with 8 bases identical to TRBD1. Germline V gene lookup returns CDR1 SGHAT and CDR2 FQNNGV. The CDR3 consists of 14 residues. With V trimmed by 7 bases and J by 7 bases, 9 bases remained unmatched.

The chain carries TRBV19 and TRBJ2-6, with 8 bases lining up with TRBD1. CDR1 and CDR2 (germline): LNHDA, SQIVND (reference sequence). The length of the CDR3 is 17 residues. The V segment lost 9 bases and the J segment 0 bases; nucleotides outside the gene matches: 10. CDR3 protein: CASALDRGSSGANVLTF. CDR3 nucleotide sequence: TGTGCCAGCGCCCTAGACAGGGGCTCCTCTGGGGCCAACGTCCTGACTTTC.

V gene TRBV6-2 or TRBV6-3 combines with J gene TRBJ1-2; D gene ambiguous. The germline V and J ends were trimmed by 2 bases and 3 bases, with 13 bases remaining between them. Germline assignment: CDR1 MNHEY and CDR2 SVGEGT. This CDR3 spans 15 amino acids. The CDR3: CASSYGASRHYGYTF. CDR3 coding DNA: TGTGCCAGCAGTTACGGCGCATCCAGGCACTATGGCTACACCTTC.

V gene TRBV18 combines with J gene TRBJ1-2; 8 bases fit TRBD1. V was pared by 3 bases and J by 5 bases, with 5 bases of the junction left unmatched. Germline V gives CDR1 KGHSH, CDR2 LQKENI. The CDR3 runs 14 residues. CDR3 sequence reads: CASSPGQAVYGYTF. CDR3 in DNA: TGTGCCAGCTCACCGGGACAGGCTGTATATGGCTACACCTTC. The variable domain in full, with the rest retrieved from reference TRBV18 and TRBJ1-2, is NAGVMQNPRHLVRRRGQEARLRCSPMKGHSHVYWYRQLPEEGLKFMVYLQKENIIDESGMPKERFSAEFPKEGPSILRIQQVVRGDSAAYFCASSPGQAVYGYTFGSGTRLTVV.

CDR3: CASSYSAIAGGYTF. CDR3 nucleotide sequence: TGTGCCAGCAGTTACTCGGCCATAGCGGGGGGCTACACCTTC. The gene calls are TRBV6-2 or TRBV6-3 and TRBJ1-2; D gene uncertain. The germline V and J ends were trimmed by 0 bases and 8 bases, with 13 bases remaining between them. In germline, CDR1 is MNHEY, CDR2 SVGEGT. The CDR3 consists of 14 residues.

This chain uses TRBV10-3 with TRBJ2-1; D is uncertain. This CDR3 has 14 residues. Trimming pared 10 bases from V and 6 bases from J, leaving 19 bases between. The germline V gene encodes CDR1 ENHRY and CDR2 SYGVKD. The CDR3 DNA reads as TGTGCCACTACTCCCTTTGGGCTTGTCAATGAGCAGTTCTTC. It is translated as CATTPFGLVNEQFF.

This sequence joins TRBV10-1 and TRBJ1-1, with a possible D match to TRBD1 (5 bases). The germline V gene has CDR1 WNHNN and CDR2 SYGVQD (reference sequence). V lost 8 bases to trimming and J lost 0 bases, with 13 bases between them. This CDR3 contains 14 residues. The CDR3: CASFAGHLNTEAFF. The DNA for the CDR3 is TGCGCCAGCTTTGCAGGACACCTGAACACTGAAGCTTTCTTT.

V gene TRBV4-3 combines with J gene TRBJ2-5, with 7 bases that match TRBD2. Germline values: CDR1 LGHNA, CDR2 YSLEER. This CDR3 region has 18 residues. The V gene end was trimmed by 0 bases and the J gene end by 5 bases; junction bases not matched to a gene: 15. Here the CDR3 DNA reads TGCGCCAGCAGCCAAGATCTGTGGACTAGTCCTGGCCCTGAGACCCAGTACTTC. Amino acids: CASSQDLWTSPGPETQYF.

The CDR3 bases are TGTGCCAGCAGTTTGAAGCCGGGACACCACTATGGCTACACCTTC. Translating it yields CASSLKPGHHYGYTF. This rearrangement joins TRBV28 to TRBJ1-2, with TRBD1 as a possible D gene (6 bases). Per germline, CDR1 MDHEN and CDR2 SYDVKM. With 3 bases removed from V and 3 bases from J, the gap between germline ends came to 14 bases. This CDR3 region has 15 residues.

The chain couples TRBV3-1 (or the pseudogene TRBV3-2) to TRBJ2-2, with 14 bases fitting TRBD2. The CDR3 runs to 17 residues. Germline CDR1 is LGHDT and CDR2 is YNNKEL (reference sequence). J gave up 4 bases and V 1 base, and 2 bases lay outside the gene matches. This chain's CDR3 is CASSQGTSGRSTGELFF. Here the CDR3 DNA reads TGTGCCAGCAGCCAAGGGACTAGCGGGAGGAGCACCGGGGAGCTGTTTTTT.

The chain combines TRBV6-5 with TRBJ1-1; 7 positions agree with TRBD1. The CDR3 has 13 residues. From germline, CDR1 is MNHEY and CDR2 SVGAGI. The ends lost 9 bases at V and 5 bases at J; junction bases unmatched: 9. The CDR3 here is CASKTGEWTEAFF. The CDR3 DNA sequence: TGTGCCAGTAAAACAGGGGAATGGACTGAAGCTTTCTTT.

The J gene is TRBJ1-2, the V gene TRBV28; tentative D call: TRBD1 (6 bases). Germline V lookup: CDR1 MDHEN, CDR2 SYDVKM. CDR3 length: 14 residues. V was shortened by 2 bases and J by 3 bases, with 10 bases between the two germline ends. CDR3 coding DNA: TGTGCCAGCAGTTTAGGACAGACATACTATGGCTACACCTTC. This encodes CASSLGQTYYGYTF.

The chain combines TRBV29-1 with TRBJ1-1; D perhaps matches TRBD1 (5 bases). CDR3 length: 12 amino acids. Per the germline V gene, CDR1 is SQVTM and CDR2 is ANQGSEA. Trimming left V 4 bases short and J 1 base short, with 7 bases between. For the CDR3, the DNA is TGCAGCGTTGGGAGGGGGAACACTGAAGCTTTCTTT. This gives the protein CSVGRGNTEAFF.

The chain links TRBV6-2 or TRBV6-3 to TRBJ1-1; no reliable D call. Germline V gene data show CDR1 as MNHEY and CDR2 as SVGEGT. V dropped 3 bases and J dropped 4 bases, with 9 bases sitting between them. The length of the CDR3 is 13 residues. CDR3 bases: TGTGCCAGCAGTTATCAGGCGCCCACTGAAGCTTTCTTT. Translation: CASSYQAPTEAFF.

The rearrangement links TRBV2 to TRBJ1-6; 7 positions agree with TRBD1. Trimming removed 5 bases from V and 3 bases from J; junction bases left unmatched: 4. This CDR3 is 15 amino acids long. CDR1 and CDR2 from the germline V gene are SNHLY and FYNNEI. The CDR3: CASSKTGNYNSPLHF. CDR3 DNA sequence: TGTGCCAGCAGTAAGACAGGGAACTATAATTCACCCCTCCACTTT.

The V and J genes are TRBV9 and TRBJ1-2; D is unresolved. The V and J ends lost 3 bases and 8 bases respectively, with 17 bases between them. Germline assignment: CDR1 SGDLS and CDR2 YYNGEE. The CDR3 covers 14 residues. In DNA form, the CDR3 reads TGTGCCAGCAGCGCAGTTCTTAGCGCTTGGGGCTACACCTTC. Amino acid sequence: CASSAVLSAWGYTF.

This chain's CDR3 is CASSQPRTSGSRNEQFF. The CDR3 nucleotides are TGCGCCAGCAGCCAACCGAGGACTAGCGGGAGTCGGAATGAGCAGTTCTTC. This sequence joins TRBV4-1 and TRBJ2-1; 13 positions agree with TRBD2. The V gene's germline CDR1 is MGHRA and CDR2 YSYEKL. This CDR3 contains 17 residues. The V gene end was trimmed by 2 bases and the J gene end by 7 bases; junction bases not matched to a gene: 8.

The gene calls are TRBV27 and TRBJ1-1; 8 bases agree with TRBD1. The junction had 10 bases not matched to a gene; V was cut back by 9 bases and J by 1 base. There are 15 residues in the CDR3. The germline V gene has CDR1 MNHEY and CDR2 SMNVEV (reference sequence). CDR3 loop: CASRDRFFKNTEAFF. The CDR3, as DNA: TGTGCCAGTCGGGACAGGTTTTTTAAGAACACTGAAGCTTTCTTT.

The count of this clone is one. The CDR3 coding sequence is TGCAGCGTTGGTGGGGGCGGCAATCAGCCCCAGCATTTT. Amino acids: CSVGGGGNQPQHF. The V gene is TRBV29-1, the J gene TRBJ1-5; a weak D match, TRBD1 (6 bases). Germline V CDR1 and CDR2: SQVTM, ANQGSEA. V gave up 4 bases and J gave up 2 bases, with 9 bases separating them. The CDR3 sequence is 13 residues long.

The rearrangement joins TRBV3-1 (or the pseudogene TRBV3-2) to TRBJ2-7; D is undetermined. Germline values: CDR1 LGHDT, CDR2 YNNKEL (reference sequence). The CDR3 covers 13 residues. The germline V and J ends were trimmed by 0 bases and 3 bases, with 6 bases remaining between them. The CDR3 region is CASSQEVRYEQYF. CDR3 coding DNA: TGTGCCAGCAGCCAAGAGGTGCGCTACGAGCAGTACTTC.

The V and J genes are TRBV13 and TRBJ2-7; D is perhaps TRBD2 (7 bases). Trimming shortened V by 0 bases and J by 13 bases, and 16 bases separated the two germline ends. The length of the CDR3 is 13 residues. CDR1 is PRHDT, CDR2 FYEKMQ, per germline (reference sequence). The CDR3 protein is CASSLGGGRGGYF. In DNA, the CDR3 is TGTGCCAGCAGCTTAGGAGGGGGTCGCGGGGGATACTTC.

The V and J genes are TRBV7-9 and TRBJ2-3; 9 positions match TRBD2. V trimming: 1 base; J trimming: 5 bases; junction bases outside the gene matches: 10. This CDR3 spans 17 amino acids. Looked up from germline, CDR1 is SEHNR and CDR2 is FQNEAQ (reference sequence). The DNA for the CDR3 is TGTGCCAGCAGCTTAGGTAGCCTAGCGGGAACTGGAGATACGCAGTATTTT. Its translation: CASSLGSLAGTGDTQYF.

This chain uses TRBV5-1 with TRBJ1-1; D is perhaps TRBD1 (5 bases). This CDR3 contains 15 residues. CDR1 is SGHRS and CDR2 is YFSETQ in the germline V gene. Trimming left V 4 bases short and J 0 bases short, with 13 bases between. The CDR3 DNA is TGCGCCAGCAGCCTACGGGGACTCTTGAACACTGAAGCTTTCTTT. This sequence encodes CASSLRGLLNTEAFF.

The rearrangement joins TRBV6-2 or TRBV6-3 to TRBJ1-2; possible D gene TRBD1, 6 bases. Trimming shortened V by 2 bases and J by 8 bases, and 12 bases separated the two germline ends. The CDR3 covers 13 residues. Per the germline V gene, CDR1 is MNHEY and CDR2 is SVGEGT. DNA of the CDR3: TGTGCCAGCAGTTACGGGACAAGTAGCGGCTACACCTTC. Translation: CASSYGTSSGYTF.

The V call is TRBV2, the J call TRBJ2-7; the match to TRBD1 covers 9 bases. The V and J ends lost 5 bases and 5 bases, in that order; junction bases with no gene match: 1. The CDR3 extends over 12 amino acids. CDR1 is SNHLY and CDR2 is FYNNEI in the germline V gene. CDR3 nucleotide sequence: TGTGCCAGCAGTAGGACAGGGGACGAGCAGTACTTC. This codes for CASSRTGDEQYF.

V and J are TRBV5-8 and TRBJ1-1, with D hard to call. Germline V lookup: CDR1 SGHTS, CDR2 YDEGEE. This CDR3 is 15 amino acids long. With 3 bases removed from V and 3 bases from J, the gap between germline ends came to 15 bases. The CDR3 DNA follows: TGTGCCAGCAGCTCAAGGGCGGGCGCTGACACTGAAGCTTTCTTT. This sequence encodes CASSSRAGADTEAFF. Full variable domain (missing parts from reference TRBV5-8 and TRBJ1-1): EAGVTQSPTHLIKTRGQQATLRCSPISGHTSVYWYQQALGLGLQFLLWYDEGEERNRGNFPPRFSGRQFPNYSSELNVNALELEDSALYLCASSSRAGADTEAFFGQGTRLTVV.

The rearrangement joins TRBV19 to TRBJ2-1; D unclear. Germline assignment: CDR1 LNHDA and CDR2 SQIVND (reference sequence). With 2 bases removed from V and 6 bases from J, the gap between germline ends came to 14 bases. There are 15 residues in the CDR3. CDR3 sequence: CASSIIDMAGNEQFF. In nucleotides, the CDR3 is TGTGCCAGTAGTATAATTGACATGGCCGGCAATGAGCAGTTCTTC.